Given below is one T cell receptor (beta chain) in context. V was trimmed by 0 bases and J by 6 bases, leaving 7 bases between them. Germline CDR1 SGHRS, CDR2 YFSETQ. This CDR3 is 12 amino acids long. TCRdb fed the 5' RACE reads into MiXCR, producing one record per CDR3 protein. This table has approximately 37,000 distinct CDR3 sequences, 3.5% to 4% appearing once. This specimen belongs to a study of neurological immune-mediated disorders. Specimen: PBMCs. The rearrangement links TRBV5-1 to TRBJ2-7; the D call may be TRBD1 or TRBD2 (5 bases each). The TCR comes from a man between 25 and 39 years old with multiple sclerosis. CDR3 residues: CASSLAGTEQYF. The CDR3, as DNA: TGCGCCAGCAGCTTGGCCGGGACCGAGCAGTACTTC.